This T cell receptor beta chain originates from a study of cytomegalovirus exposure and HLA in healthy donors. Sequencing was performed with immunoSEQ multiplex PCR; in TCRdb, only in-frame clones are kept and a portion is missing. Among some 150,000 clones listed, approximately 93% were seen once. The CDR3 is made up of 15 amino acids. The V gene end was trimmed by 0 bases and the J gene end by 5 bases; junction bases not matched to a gene: 8. In germline, CDR1 is SGHRS, CDR2 YFSETQ. This chain joins TRBV5-1 and TRBJ2-7, with TRBD1 identical over 7 bases. The clonotype was recovered from a young man in good health and CMV-seronegative. Sequenced sample: PBMCs. The CDR3, as DNA: TGCGCCAGCAGCTTGGACAGGGGCCCGGTCAACGAGCAGTACTTC. The encoded protein is CASSLDRGPVNEQYF.